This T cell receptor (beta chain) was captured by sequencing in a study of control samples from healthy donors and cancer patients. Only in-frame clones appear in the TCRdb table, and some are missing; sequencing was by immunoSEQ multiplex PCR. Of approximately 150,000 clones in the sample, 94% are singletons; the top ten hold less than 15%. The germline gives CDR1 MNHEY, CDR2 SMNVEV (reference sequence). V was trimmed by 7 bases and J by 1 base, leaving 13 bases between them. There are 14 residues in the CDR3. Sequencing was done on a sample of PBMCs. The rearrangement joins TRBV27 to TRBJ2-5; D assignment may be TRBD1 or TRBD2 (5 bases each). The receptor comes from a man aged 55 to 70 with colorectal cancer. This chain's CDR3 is CASNKLGTQETQYF. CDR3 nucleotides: TGTGCCAGCAATAAACTAGGGACCCAAGAGACCCAGTACTTC.